The 10 T cell receptor beta chains in this list originate from one sample, sequenced in a study of identical twins. TCRdb reprocessed the 5' RACE reads via MiXCR and lists one record per CDR3 protein. The repertoire holds roughly 290,000 distinct CDR3 sequences, with more than 6.5% as singletons. The data also belong to a second study, concerning yellow fever vaccine responses in identical twins.

Material: memory (CD45RO+) T cells sorted from blood. The receptors stem from a young woman in good health.

The V gene is TRBV18, the J gene TRBJ2-7; TRBD2 matches at 11 bases. Germline values: CDR1 KGHSH, CDR2 LQKENI. CDR3 length: 14 amino acids. With 5 bases clipped from V and 7 bases from J, the junction kept 7 bases outside the gene matches. For the CDR3, the DNA is TGTGCCAGCTCAACACTAGCGGGAGACGGAGAGCAGTACTTC. It yields the protein CASSTLAGDGEQYF. The whole variable domain, filled in from reference TRBV18 and TRBJ2-7, reads NAGVMQNPRHLVRRRGQEARLRCSPMKGHSHVYWYRQLPEEGLKFMVYLQKENIIDESGMPKERFSAEFPKEGPSILRIQQVVRGDSAAYFCASSTLAGDGEQYFGPGTRLTVT.

This clonotype has at least ten counts. The chain employs TRBV20-1 and TRBJ1-1; possibly TRBD1 for D (5 bases). Germline values: CDR1 DFQATT, CDR2 SNEGSKA (reference sequence). V lost 1 base and J 1 base, leaving 7 bases between the germline ends. CDR3 length: 13 amino acids. The CDR3 here is CSARGTQNTEAFF. The CDR3 nucleotides are TGCAGTGCTAGAGGGACACAGAACACTGAAGCTTTCTTT.

The rearrangement uses TRBV7-6 and TRBJ2-2, with TRBD2 matching over 8 bases. This CDR3 is 17 amino acids long. Germline V gene sequence: CDR1 SGHVS, CDR2 FNYEAQ. The J segment lost 0 bases and the V segment lost 5 bases, leaving 8 bases of the junction unmatched. CDR3 bases: TGTGCCAGCAGCCCACGAGGACTAGCCGCGAACACCGGGGAGCTGTTTTTT. It yields the protein CASSPRGLAANTGELFF.

This clonotype was picked up a small number of times. The genes are TRBV6-2 or TRBV6-3 and TRBJ2-1; D ambiguous. The ends were cut back, 6 bases at V and 2 bases at J, with 11 bases in the middle. Germline V CDR1 and CDR2: MNHEY, SVGEGT. This CDR3 has 14 amino acids. The CDR3 bases are TGTGCCAGCAGGAGCGCCCTAACCTACAATGAGCAGTTCTTC. Residues: CASRSALTYNEQFF.

The table lists this clonotype with a count of one. This rearrangement joins TRBV27 to TRBJ2-6; D perhaps matches TRBD1 (5 bases). Looked up from germline, CDR1 is MNHEY and CDR2 is SMNVEV (reference sequence). There are 18 residues in the CDR3. Trimming pared 5 bases from V and 1 base from J, leaving 18 bases between. As DNA, the CDR3 is TGTGCCAGCAGTAACCGACAGAGACTGGGTTCTGGGGCCAACGTCCTGACTTTC. Translating gives CASSNRQRLGSGANVLTF.

This clonotype was seen ten or more times. This chain joins TRBV12-3 or TRBV12-4 and TRBJ2-3; 11 bases match TRBD1. This CDR3 has 15 amino acids. Losses at the gene ends were 6 bases for V and 6 bases for J; bases not matched to a gene: 8. The DNA of the CDR3 is TGTGCCAGCAGCTTGGCGGGACAGGGGGTCGATACGCAGTATTTT. Protein product: CASSLAGQGVDTQYF.

This clonotype has a handful of counts. CDR3 loop: CASSYSGGGADTQYF. The CDR3 DNA is TGTGCCAGCAGTTACTCGGGCGGTGGGGCAGATACGCAGTATTTT. The chain employs TRBV6-2 or TRBV6-3 and TRBJ2-3, with D uncertain. The length of the CDR3 is 15 residues. The germline V gene encodes CDR1 MNHEY and CDR2 SVGEGT. Trimming stripped 0 bases from V and 4 bases from J, with 11 bases between.

The chain combines TRBV13 with TRBJ2-7, with 9 bases that match TRBD1. V gave up 1 base and J gave up 2 bases; unmatched junction bases: 24. Germline V gene lookup returns CDR1 PRHDT and CDR2 FYEKMQ (reference sequence). This CDR3 has 22 residues. Written as DNA, the CDR3 is TGTGCCAGCAGCTTAGTCACAGGGGGCTATCTTCCCCCCGGGAAGTTCACCTACGAGCAGTACTTC. It codes for CASSLVTGGYLPPGKFTYEQYF.

The chain employs TRBV24-1 and TRBJ1-2, with 8 bases matching TRBD1. Germline values: CDR1 KGHDR, CDR2 SFDVKD. The CDR3 covers 13 residues. Trimming at V came to 4 bases and at J to 8 bases, leaving 5 bases not matched to a gene. CDR3 sequence (DNA): TGTGCCACCAGTGAGTACAGGGGGTCCGGCTACACCTTC. It codes for CATSEYRGSGYTF.

The chain joins TRBV27 to TRBJ2-7; 7 nucleotides agree with TRBD1. The ends lost 2 bases at V and 2 bases at J; junction bases unmatched: 6. Germline values: CDR1 MNHEY, CDR2 SMNVEV (reference sequence). The CDR3 totals 15 residues. CDR3 residues: CASSLRQGRTYEQYF. The CDR3 bases are TGTGCCAGCAGTTTACGACAGGGACGGACCTACGAGCAGTACTTC.